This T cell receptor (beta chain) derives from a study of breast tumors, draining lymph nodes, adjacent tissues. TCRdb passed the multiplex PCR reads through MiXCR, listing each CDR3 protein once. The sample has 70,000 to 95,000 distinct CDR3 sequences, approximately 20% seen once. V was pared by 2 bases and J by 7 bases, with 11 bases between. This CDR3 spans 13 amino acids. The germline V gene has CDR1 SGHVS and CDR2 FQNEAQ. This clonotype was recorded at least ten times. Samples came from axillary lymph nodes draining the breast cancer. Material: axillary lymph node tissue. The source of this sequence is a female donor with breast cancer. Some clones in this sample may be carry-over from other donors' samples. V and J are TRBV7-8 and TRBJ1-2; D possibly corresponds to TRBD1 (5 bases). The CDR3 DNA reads TGTGCCAGCAGCTTAATCCAGGGCTCTGGCTACACCTTC. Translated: CASSLIQGSGYTF.